The rows below give T cell receptor beta chains drawn from one sample of a study of blood T cell repertoires in COVID-19. Assay used: immunoSEQ multiplex PCR; TCRdb lists only in-frame clones, some missing. The sample lists a few hundred thousand clones; roughly 90% were seen once. What was sequenced was peripheral blood. The source is a woman aged 60-75 years with COVID-19, enrolled during active disease. The CDR3 runs from the conserved cysteine through the conserved F or W. A D gene is named only where the DNA matches it firmly. Only some rows state a clone size, as once, few, many or a class for expanded clones.

clone_size	j_call	d_call	v_call	cdr3_aa	cdr3_nt
-	TRBJ1-2	-	TRBV4-2	CASSQATGRVDGYTF	TGTGCCAGCAGCCAAGCTACGGGAAGAGTAGATGGCTACACCTTC
-	TRBJ1-2	TRBD1	TRBV9	CASSALRDRAYGYTF	TGTGCCAGCAGCGCTCTCAGGGACAGAGCCTATGGCTACACCTTC
-	TRBJ1-2	-	TRBV15	CATSRGLGQLYGYTF	TGTGCCACCAGCAGAGGTTTAGGACAACTCTATGGCTACACCTTC
-	TRBJ1-5	TRBD1	TRBV30	CAWAGGGNQPQHF	TGTGCCTGGGCAGGGGGCGGCAATCAGCCCCAGCATTTT
-	TRBJ1-5	TRBD1	TRBV28	CASSPSDRGRDQPQHF	TGTGCCAGCAGTCCATCGGACAGGGGGCGAGATCAGCCCCAGCATTTT
-	TRBJ1-5	-	TRBV14	CASSAQGIKPQHF	TGTGCCAGCAGCGCCCAGGGGATAAAGCCCCAGCATTTT
-	TRBJ1-2	-	TRBV6-1	CASSEYTGSNYGYTF	TGTGCCAGCAGTGAATATACAGGGAGTAACTATGGCTACACCTTC
-	TRBJ1-2	TRBD1	TRBV5-6	CASNRPGQRHPYGYTF	TGTGCCAGCAACAGACCGGGACAGCGGCATCCCTATGGCTACACCTTC
many	TRBJ1-1	-	TRBV29-1	CSVEAGGARAFF	TGCAGCGTTGAAGCGGGAGGGGCTAGAGCTTTCTTT
-	TRBJ1-2	TRBD1	TRBV18	CASSPGTGENYGYTF	TGTGCCAGCTCACCAGGGACAGGTGAAAACTATGGCTACACCTTC
once	TRBJ1-1	-	TRBV18	CASSPRQNTEAFF	TGTGCCAGCTCACCTCGACAGAACACTGAAGCTTTCTTT
once	TRBJ2-1	TRBD2	TRBV7-2	CASSLEAVLAGLRYNEQFF	TGTGCCAGCAGCTTAGAGGCGGTCCTAGCGGGTTTACGCTACAATGAGCAGTTCTTC
-	TRBJ2-3	TRBD2	TRBV5-1	CASSWGLAGVSSTDTQYF	TGCGCCAGCAGCTGGGGACTAGCGGGGGTGTCTAGCACAGATACGCAGTATTTT
-	TRBJ2-5	TRBD2	TRBV6-6	CASRPHAGGETQYF	TGTGCCAGCAGACCTCATGCGGGGGGTGAGACCCAGTACTTC